This TCR beta chain was sequenced during a study of blood T cell repertoires in COVID-19. At the level of the study: Acute and convalescent COVID-19 samples came from the United States, Italy and Spain.

Participant age was roughly 18 to 95 years, and participants resided in approximately 24 US areas. Donors were grouped by their self-reported clinical history. V dropped 1 base and J dropped 9 bases, with 16 bases sitting between them. Germline lookup yields CDR1 GTSNPN and CDR2 SVGIG (reference sequence). There are 13 residues in the CDR3. Per the authors' pipeline: Reference gene primers were amplified, and this amplification served to estimate nucleated cell counts. TCRdb's table, derived via immunoSEQ multiplex PCR, lists solely in-frame clones and lacks some. That table gives V, J and clone size, and the DNA gave D and trimming. The profile shows approximately 230,000 clones, about 90% of them singletons.

This TCR came from a woman aged 45-65 years with acute COVID-19. Sequences were obtained from PBMCs or T cells enriched from blood (not recorded which). The V call is TRBV30, the J call TRBJ2-7, with D perhaps TRBD2 (6 bases). CDR3 sequence reads: CAWSGGDPTSQYF. DNA of the CDR3: TGTGCCTGGAGTGGGGGGGACCCAACTTCGCAGTACTTC.